Below, 11 T cell receptor beta chains from the same sample are listed, as sequenced in a study of T cell changes during pregnancy in multiple sclerosis. Clones were sequenced by immunoSEQ multiplex PCR, and TCRdb holds only the in-frame ones, with some missing. The table includes some 62,000 clones, about 90% detected once. The sample in question was peripheral blood, obtained in the second trimester of pregnancy. Every receptor here comes from a female donor in good health, enrolled as a control in a pregnancy study.

V gene TRBV6-5 combines with J gene TRBJ2-7; tentative D call: TRBD1 (5 bases). The CDR3 spans 12 residues. Germline V gives CDR1 MNHEY, CDR2 SVGAGI. Deletions cut 5 bases from V and 3 bases from J, with 8 bases between. The CDR3 is CASSTQGYEQYF. CDR3 coding DNA: TGTGCCAGCAGTACCCAGGGCTACGAGCAGTACTTC.

The rearrangement joins TRBV2 to TRBJ2-5; unclear D gene. This CDR3 is built from 13 residues. Germline-derived CDR1 and CDR2 are SNHLY and FYNNEI. Deletions cut 4 bases from V and 5 bases from J, with 11 bases between. The CDR3 region has the DNA TGTGCCAGCAGTGCCCCCGACGGGGAGACCCAGTACTTC. It encodes CASSAPDGETQYF.

V and J are TRBV7-3 and TRBJ2-7; 7 bases are a match to TRBD1. The germline gives CDR1 SGHTA, CDR2 FQGTGA. V was pared by 5 bases and J by 2 bases, with 9 bases of the junction left unmatched. This CDR3 spans 15 amino acids. CDR3 protein: CASSLQSGTAYEQYF. CDR3 in DNA: TGTGCCAGCAGCCTACAATCCGGGACAGCCTACGAGCAGTACTTC.

The chain is built from TRBV7-6 and TRBJ2-1; TRBD2 matches 9 bases. CDR1 is SGHVS and CDR2 is FNYEAQ in the germline V gene. V was pared by 1 base and J by 3 bases, with 4 bases of the junction left unmatched. CDR3 length: 16 residues. The CDR3 loop is CASSLEGRGGYNEQFF. CDR3 nucleotide sequence: TGTGCCAGCAGCTTAGAGGGGCGGGGGGGCTACAATGAGCAGTTCTTC.

The V call is TRBV5-5, the J call TRBJ1-2, with D unresolved. The CDR3 runs 13 residues. Germline V gene lookup returns CDR1 SGHKS and CDR2 YYEKEE (reference sequence). V gave up 0 bases and J gave up 6 bases, with 9 bases separating them. CDR3: CASSLGPGDGYTF. The CDR3 coding sequence is TGTGCCAGCAGCTTGGGCCCCGGGGATGGCTACACCTTC.

The V call is TRBV28, the J call TRBJ2-7; D is uncertain. CDR1 and CDR2 from the germline V gene are MDHEN and SYDVKM. V dropped 4 bases and J dropped 6 bases, with 10 bases sitting between them. The length of the CDR3 is 12 residues. CDR3 amino acids: CASSSIKSEQYF. For the CDR3, the DNA is TGTGCCAGCAGTTCCATAAAGAGCGAGCAGTACTTC.

The chain is built from TRBV5-4 and TRBJ1-1; 8 bases match TRBD1. This CDR3 has 18 amino acids. Germline V CDR1 and CDR2: SGHNT, YYREEE (reference sequence). V lost 4 bases, J lost 4 bases, and 18 bases stayed unmatched. CDR3: CASSPSGRGLKTGTEAFF. The CDR3 bases are TGTGCCAGCAGCCCGTCGGGCAGGGGGCTCAAAACCGGCACTGAAGCTTTCTTT.

The chain is built from TRBV29-1 and TRBJ2-3, with D perhaps TRBD2 (6 bases). Per the germline V gene, CDR1 is SQVTM and CDR2 is ANQGSEA. V was shortened by 3 bases and J by 3 bases, with 7 bases between the two germline ends. This CDR3 spans 12 amino acids. This CDR3 is CSVEGGTDTQYF. The DNA for the CDR3 is TGCAGCGTTGAGGGGGGAACAGATACGCAGTATTTT.

The V call is TRBV28, the J call TRBJ2-5, with TRBD2 as a possible D gene (5 bases). Trimming left V 10 bases short and J 7 bases short, with 22 bases between. Germline V gene lookup returns CDR1 MDHEN and CDR2 SYDVKM. The CDR3 length is 14 residues. Here the CDR3 DNA reads TGTGCCACCTCAACCCAGCAGTTTCGGGGGACCCAGTACTTC. This codes for CATSTQQFRGTQYF.

V usage is TRBV2 and J usage is TRBJ2-3; no firm D call. This CDR3 has 12 amino acids. Trimming shortened V by 6 bases and J by 2 bases, and 6 bases separated the two germline ends. CDR1 is SNHLY and CDR2 is FYNNEI in the germline V gene. The CDR3, as DNA: TGTGCCAGCAGCTATGACACAGATACGCAGTATTTT. It encodes CASSYDTDTQYF.

The V and J genes are TRBV7-9 and TRBJ2-1; the D gene is possibly TRBD2 (6 bases). CDR1 SEHNR and CDR2 FQNEAQ come from the germline V gene (reference sequence). The CDR3 is made up of 15 amino acids. The V gene lost 1 base and the J gene lost 0 bases, with 7 bases spanning the gap. CDR3 in amino acids: CASSLVRGSYNEQFF. The CDR3 nucleotides read TGTGCCAGCAGCTTAGTGCGGGGCTCCTACAATGAGCAGTTCTTC.